This TCR beta chain was identified during a study of radiotherapy plus CTLA-4 blockade in lung cancer. Study as a whole: Disease control was achieved by just over 30% of patients, and objective responses by 18%.

There are a few counts of this clone. No antigen is known for it. Overall study results and limits: Interferon-beta and early blood T cell clone dynamics reportedly predicted response best. The study found tumor-derived TCR clones expanded in blood after radiotherapy plus ipilimumab.

CTLA-4 blockade using ipilimumab, together with focal radiation, was received by patients with chemo-refractory metastatic non-small-cell lung cancer. Method: immunoSEQ multiplex PCR; TCRdb's copy keeps in-frame clones and lacks some. The profile shows 110,000 or so clones, about four fifths of them singletons. This material consisted of peripheral blood, taken from a patient treated with radiotherapy plus ipilimumab. This TCR derives from a human donor with non-small cell lung cancer who had a partial response to radiotherapy plus ipilimumab.

The CDR3 here is CASSLVGQGDTNEKLFF. The CDR3 DNA sequence: TGTGCCAGCAGCTTGGTGGGACAGGGAGACACTAATGAAAAACTGTTTTTT. The V and J genes are TRBV5-4 and TRBJ1-4; 9 nucleotides align to TRBD1. This CDR3 spans 17 amino acids. Trimming at V came to 0 bases and at J to 2 bases, leaving 5 bases not matched to a gene. The V gene's germline CDR1 is SGHNT and CDR2 YYREEE (reference sequence).